The 30 T cell receptor beta chains reported below all come from one sample, sequenced in a study of identical twins. TCRdb fed the 5' RACE reads into MiXCR, producing one record per CDR3 protein. The sample yields 550,000 to 700,000 distinct CDR3 sequences, 9% to 10% seen once. The sample was also reused in another study, on yellow fever vaccine responses in identical twins.

The sequencing input was PBMCs. These receptors were obtained from a young woman in good health.

This clonotype was seen at least ten times. V and J are TRBV7-2 and TRBJ2-1; 9 bases are shared with TRBD2. CDR3 length: 16 amino acids. The trim removed 3 bases at V and 8 bases at J, leaving 11 bases unmatched. CDR1 SGHTA and CDR2 FQGNSA come from the germline V gene. CDR3 DNA sequence: TGTGCCAGCAGCTTCTTTGCGGGAGGGACTGGTGATGAGCAGTTCTTC. Translating gives CASSFFAGGTGDEQFF.

This clonotype appeared many times. The V gene is TRBV7-2, the J gene TRBJ2-5; maybe TRBD2 (6 bases). The CDR3 is 12 amino acids. Trimming removed 6 bases from V and 6 bases from J, with 11 bases in between. Germline assignment: CDR1 SGHTA and CDR2 FQGNSA. CDR3 sequence: CASRAEGQTQYF. The CDR3 DNA follows: TGTGCCAGCAGGGCGGAGGGTCAGACCCAGTACTTC.

This clonotype was seen a handful of times. The gene calls are TRBV19 and TRBJ2-2, with D maybe TRBD2 (5 bases). Trimming removed 7 bases at V and 1 base at J, with 7 bases between. Germline V gives CDR1 LNHDA, CDR2 SQIVND (reference sequence). The CDR3 extends over 13 amino acids. CDR3 in DNA: TGTGCCAGTAATAGCGTGAACACCGGGGAGCTGTTTTTT. This encodes CASNSVNTGELFF.

The V call is TRBV30, the J call TRBJ2-5, with 7 bases identical to TRBD2. Looked up from germline, CDR1 is GTSNPN and CDR2 is SVGIG (reference sequence). The CDR3 spans 14 residues. Trimming at V came to 3 bases and at J to 5 bases, leaving 9 bases not matched to a gene. CDR3 bases: TGTGCCTGGAGAGAAGCGGGAAAAGGGGAGACCCAGTACTTC. Translation gives CAWREAGKGETQYF. Full variable domain (missing parts from reference TRBV30 and TRBJ2-5): SQTIHQWPATLVQPVGSPLSLECTVEGTSNPNLYWYRQAAGRGLQLLFYSVGIGQISSEVPQNLSASRPQDRQFILSSKKLLLSDSGFYLCAWREAGKGETQYFGPGTRLLVL.

The chain links TRBV4-2 to TRBJ2-1; perhaps TRBD1 as D (5 bases). Per germline, CDR1 LGHNA and CDR2 YNFKEQ. This CDR3 has 15 residues. V was shortened by 10 bases and J by 4 bases, with 20 bases between the two germline ends. The CDR3 sequence: CANYWPQGFYNEQFF. CDR3 sequence (DNA): TGTGCCAACTACTGGCCCCAGGGTTTTTACAATGAGCAGTTCTTC.

The V and J genes are TRBV29-1 and TRBJ2-7, with TRBD1 identical over 11 bases. Per the germline V gene, CDR1 is SQVTM and CDR2 is ANQGSEA. V gave up 5 bases and J gave up 3 bases; unmatched junction bases: 15. The CDR3 covers 17 residues. The CDR3: CSVYGGKWDRGNYEQYF. CDR3 sequence (DNA): TGCAGCGTTTATGGCGGCAAGTGGGACAGGGGGAACTACGAGCAGTACTTC.

This clonotype came up a few times. The V and J genes are TRBV15 and TRBJ2-7; 7 bases are a match to TRBD1. Germline values: CDR1 LNHNV, CDR2 YYDKDF (reference sequence). Germline trimming cut 0 bases from V and 2 bases from J; bases unmatched to any gene: 7. This CDR3 spans 16 amino acids. CDR3 in amino acids: CATSRDLARGTYEQYF. DNA for the CDR3: TGTGCCACCAGCAGAGATTTAGCCAGGGGGACCTACGAGCAGTACTTC.

CDR3 DNA: TGTGCCAGCAGCTTAGCGACTTCAGTCAGGGGAGACATTCAGTACTTC. Translating gives CASSLATSVRGDIQYF. J is TRBJ2-4 and V is TRBV7-9; possibly TRBD1 for D (6 bases). The germline V gene encodes CDR1 SEHNR and CDR2 FQNEAQ (reference sequence). The CDR3 extends over 16 amino acids. V lost 0 bases and J lost 8, with 17 bases in between.

The chain carries TRBV7-9 and TRBJ2-1; no definite D call. The CDR3 has 14 amino acids. V was clipped by 1 base and J by 6 bases, with 10 bases between them. Germline loops: CDR1 SEHNR, CDR2 FQNEAQ (reference sequence). The CDR3 region has the DNA TGTGCCAGCAGCTTAGTTCAGGTGGGCAATGAGCAGTTCTTC. Amino acids: CASSLVQVGNEQFF.

This clonotype was observed a handful of times. V usage is TRBV24-1 and J usage is TRBJ2-3; possibly TRBD1 or TRBD2 for D (6 bases each). Trimming removed 3 bases from V and 8 bases from J, with 20 bases in between. Germline V gene data show CDR1 as KGHDR and CDR2 as SFDVKD. This CDR3 comprises 16 residues. CDR3 coding DNA: TGTGCCACCAGTGATGATTTGGGGGGCGCGCGAGGTACGCAGTATTTT. Its translation: CATSDDLGGARGTQYF.

This clonotype was seen more than once but under ten times. The chain links TRBV4-1 to TRBJ2-1; the D gene is possibly TRBD2 (6 bases). Germline V gives CDR1 MGHRA, CDR2 YSYEKL. The CDR3 covers 18 residues. Trimming pared 0 bases from V and 0 bases from J, leaving 15 bases between. The CDR3, as DNA: TGCGCCAGCAGCCAAGATGATATTAGCGGCAGCTCCTACAATGAGCAGTTCTTC. As protein: CASSQDDISGSSYNEQFF.

This clonotype has just a few counts. This chain connects TRBV7-2 to TRBJ2-3; 8 bases line up with TRBD2. Germline V gene sequence: CDR1 SGHTA, CDR2 FQGNSA. V lost 1 base to trimming and J lost 5 bases; unmatched junction nucleotides: 5. CDR3 length: 15 amino acids. This CDR3 reads CASSLGGGREDTQYF. The CDR3 DNA reads as TGTGCCAGCAGCTTAGGCGGGGGGAGGGAAGATACGCAGTATTTT.

V and J are TRBV20-1 and TRBJ2-6, with D unresolved. Deletions cut 3 bases from V and 4 bases from J, with 4 bases between. CDR1 is DFQATT, CDR2 SNEGSKA, per germline (reference sequence). The CDR3 has 12 amino acids. DNA for the CDR3: TGCAGTGCTAGGGACGGGGCCAACGTCCTGACTTTC. Encoded protein: CSARDGANVLTF.

The sample holds many counts of this clonotype. J is TRBJ1-5 and V is TRBV12-3 or TRBV12-4; D not resolved. There are 15 residues in the CDR3. V shed 7 bases and J shed 3 bases, with 16 bases lying between them. The CDR3: CASTSGDANNQPQHF. The CDR3 DNA reads TGTGCCAGCACGTCCGGGGATGCGAACAATCAGCCCCAGCATTTT.

This clonotype has just a few counts. The gene calls are TRBV12-3 or TRBV12-4 and TRBJ2-7; D may correspond to TRBD1 or TRBD2 (6 bases each). V lost 2 bases to trimming and J lost 0 bases, with 11 bases between them. The length of the CDR3 is 15 residues. The CDR3 is CASSLWGRGSYEQYF. The CDR3 coding sequence is TGTGCCAGCAGTTTATGGGGGCGGGGCTCCTACGAGCAGTACTTC.

This clonotype was detected a few times. The rearrangement links TRBV6-5 to TRBJ2-7, with 7 bases identical to TRBD2. The CDR3 length is 13 residues. Per germline, CDR1 MNHEY and CDR2 SVGAGI. The V segment lost 2 bases and the J segment 7 bases; nucleotides outside the gene matches: 5. CDR3 sequence (DNA): TGTGCCAGCAGTTACGGGAGGGCCTGGGAGCAGTACTTC. Amino acid sequence: CASSYGRAWEQYF.

A few counts support this clonotype. This chain joins TRBV7-2 and TRBJ2-7; D is possibly TRBD1 (5 bases). Deletions cut 0 bases from V and 2 bases from J, with 11 bases between. CDR1 SGHTA and CDR2 FQGNSA come from the germline V gene. The CDR3 loop spans 15 amino acids. CDR3 in amino acids: CASSLAAGKAYEQYF. In DNA form, the CDR3 reads TGTGCCAGCAGCTTAGCGGCAGGGAAAGCCTACGAGCAGTACTTC.

The chain is built from TRBV6-1 and TRBJ2-5; 8 bases fit TRBD2. The CDR3 has 15 residues. V dropped 5 bases and J dropped 4; count of bases not matched to a gene: 9. The germline V gene encodes CDR1 MNHNS and CDR2 SASEGT. The CDR3 region is CASSPAGGSAETQYF. The DNA for the CDR3 is TGTGCCAGCAGTCCCGCGGGGGGATCGGCAGAGACCCAGTACTTC.

There are a few counts of this clonotype. The CDR3 protein is CASSIKGWGQPQHF. CDR3 in DNA: TGTGCCAGCAGTATAAAAGGGTGGGGTCAGCCCCAGCATTTT. The gene calls are TRBV28 and TRBJ1-5; no firm D call. V lost 5 bases to trimming and J lost 6 bases, with 14 bases between them. Germline values: CDR1 MDHEN, CDR2 SYDVKM. The CDR3 has 14 residues.

A few counts support this clonotype. This chain links TRBV4-3 with TRBJ2-2; D gene unclear. Germline V gives CDR1 LGHNA, CDR2 YSLEER. The CDR3 has 14 residues. Trimming removed 1 base from V and 5 bases from J, with 8 bases in between. CDR3: CASSQVGLTGELFF. The CDR3 nucleotides read TGCGCCAGCAGCCAAGTCGGGCTAACCGGGGAGCTGTTTTTT.

This clonotype was counted only a few times. This chain links TRBV24-1 with TRBJ2-7; 10 bases align to TRBD1. V was pared by 4 bases and J by 2 bases, with 4 bases of the junction left unmatched. The CDR3 consists of 15 residues. Germline V gene data show CDR1 as KGHDR and CDR2 as SFDVKD. The CDR3 region is CATSDSGQGAYEQYF. In DNA form, the CDR3 reads TGTGCCACCAGTGACTCAGGACAGGGGGCCTACGAGCAGTACTTC.

This clonotype was recorded at least ten times. The genes are TRBV25-1 and TRBJ2-1, with D perhaps TRBD2 (6 bases). Trimming shortened V by 6 bases and J by 3 bases, and 18 bases separated the two germline ends. The CDR3 totals 16 residues. The V gene's germline CDR1 is MGHDK and CDR2 SYGVNS. CDR3 DNA: TGTGCCAGCAGAACGAAGGGGAGGCAGAACTACAATGAGCAGTTCTTC. Translating it yields CASRTKGRQNYNEQFF.

This clonotype was seen repeatedly, ten times or more. The gene calls are TRBV29-1 and TRBJ1-1; D gene uncertain. Between the trimmed V and J ends, which lost 0 bases and 5 bases, there was a span of 13 bases. From germline, CDR1 is SQVTM and CDR2 ANQGSEA. CDR3 length: 14 residues. DNA for the CDR3: TGCAGCGTTGAAGATGTGGGCGGTGAAACTGAAGCTTTCTTT. It translates to CSVEDVGGETEAFF.

The V and J genes are TRBV3-1 and TRBJ2-2, with D possibly TRBD2 on 6 matching bases. CDR3 length: 14 residues. Germline CDR1 LGHDT, CDR2 YNNKEL (reference sequence). V gave up 1 base and J gave up 6 bases, with 9 bases separating them. CDR3 coding DNA: TGTGCCAGCAGCCAAGCGGGGGTCCCCGGGGAGCTGTTTTTT. Translated, it gives CASSQAGVPGELFF.

There are a few counts of this clonotype. The CDR3 DNA reads as TGTGCCAGCAGTTACTTCAGCAACCAGTACTTC. It encodes CASSYFSNQYF. V and J are TRBV6-5 and TRBJ2-5; no firm D call. CDR1 MNHEY and CDR2 SVGAGI come from the germline V gene. V shed 1 base and J shed 10 bases, with 7 bases lying between them. The CDR3 is 11 residues long.

This clonotype has more than one count but fewer than ten. The chain employs TRBV7-9 and TRBJ1-1; D remains ambiguous. Germline V gives CDR1 SEHNR, CDR2 FQNEAQ (reference sequence). The CDR3 has 12 amino acids. V dropped 7 bases and J dropped 3 bases, with 9 bases sitting between them. The CDR3 sequence is CASNLRDTEAFF. Written as DNA, the CDR3 is TGTGCCAGCAACCTGCGAGACACTGAAGCTTTCTTT.

J is TRBJ2-7 and V is TRBV6-2 or TRBV6-3, with TRBD1 identical over 10 bases. The length of the CDR3 is 15 residues. CDR1 MNHEY and CDR2 SVGEGT come from the germline V gene. Unmatched junction bases numbered 8, after V lost 6 bases and J lost 3 bases. CDR3 protein: CASSDPGQGYYEQYF. CDR3 nucleotide sequence: TGTGCCAGCAGCGATCCGGGACAGGGGTACTACGAGCAGTACTTC.

This clonotype occurred a few times. V and J are TRBV3-1 and TRBJ2-3; 7 positions agree with TRBD2. The CDR3 runs to 17 residues. Germline V lookup: CDR1 LGHDT, CDR2 YNNKEL (reference sequence). After removal of 4 bases from V and 3 bases from J, the junction contained 13 bases not matched to a gene. The CDR3 sequence: CASSRVWEGRNTDTQYF. The CDR3 region has the DNA TGTGCCAGCAGCCGAGTGTGGGAGGGCCGGAATACAGATACGCAGTATTTT.

The rearrangement links TRBV29-1 to TRBJ2-7; 7 nucleotides match TRBD2. The V gene end was trimmed by 6 bases and the J gene end by 0 bases; junction bases not matched to a gene: 5. Germline V CDR1 and CDR2: SQVTM, ANQGSEA. This CDR3 is 13 amino acids long. CDR3 loop: CSVERGDSYEQYF. The CDR3 nucleotides are TGCAGCGTGGAGCGGGGCGACTCCTACGAGCAGTACTTC.

The rearrangement uses TRBV7-9 and TRBJ2-5; D remains ambiguous. Germline assignment: CDR1 SEHNR and CDR2 FQNEAQ (reference sequence). The length of the CDR3 is 12 residues. V was cut by 6 bases and J by 2 bases, with 7 bases left in between. The CDR3 region is CASRDFQETQYF. CDR3 coding DNA: TGTGCCAGCAGAGACTTTCAAGAGACCCAGTACTTC.